The rows below give T cell receptor beta chains drawn from one sample of a study of blood T cells in healthy people across ages. TCRdb re-called the 5' RACE reads with MiXCR, one entry per CDR3 protein. Among about 1.8 million distinct CDR3 sequences listed, roughly 50% were seen once. Sequencing was performed on blood. All receptors derive from a middle-aged woman in good health. Each CDR3 is given with its conserved first and last residue. A D gene is named only where the DNA matches it firmly. A clone size is listed for some rows: how often the clone was seen (once, few, many), or a class if it is expanded.

TGTGCCAGCCATCTGAGACTTAACTATGGCTACACCTTC | CASHLRLNYGYTF | TRBJ1-2 | . | . | TRBV2
TGTGCCAGCAGTTTAGACACTAGCGGGGGTTCCCAAGAGACCCAGTACTTC | CASSLDTSGGSQETQYF | TRBJ2-5 | TRBD2 | once | TRBV28
TGTGCCAGCAGCTTTGCCTCGACAGGGGGCAATGAGCAGTTCTTC | CASSFASTGGNEQFF | TRBJ2-1 | TRBD1 | . | TRBV7-3
TGTGCCAGCAGTTCCGCCGGGACGTTGAATCAGCCCCAGCATTTT | CASSSAGTLNQPQHF | TRBJ1-5 | . | . | TRBV27
TGTGCCAGCAGCCAAATTGGATTCACAGATACGCAGTATTTT | CASSQIGFTDTQYF | TRBJ2-3 | . | . | TRBV7-9
TGCAGCGTTGAAGTAGAAACAGACTCTGGGGCCAACGTCCTGACTTTC | CSVEVETDSGANVLTF | TRBJ2-6 | . | . | TRBV29-1
TGCGCCAGCTCGAACAGGGTGGATGGCTACACCTTC | CASSNRVDGYTF | TRBJ1-2 | . | . | TRBV5-1
TGTGCCAGCAGCCAAGTCGGTAGGGTCTATGGCTACACCTTC | CASSQVGRVYGYTF | TRBJ1-2 | . | . | TRBV14
TGTGCCAGCAGCCCCCAGGACAGGGGATACGGCTACACCTTC | CASSPQDRGYGYTF | TRBJ1-2 | TRBD1 | . | TRBV9
TGTGCCAGCAGTTCGACGTCCGGCCTCCCAGATACGCAGTATTTT | CASSSTSGLPDTQYF | TRBJ2-3 | . | . | TRBV27
TGTGCCAGCAGTCTTCGGGGGGGTGGGATCGAGGAGACCCAGTACTTC | CASSLRGGGIEETQYF | TRBJ2-5 | TRBD2 | few | TRBV27
TGTGCTAGTGGTTTTAAGGACAGGCACCACGAGCAGTACTTC | CASGFKDRHHEQYF | TRBJ2-7 | TRBD1 | once | TRBV12-5
TGTGCCAGCAGCTTAGTGGGACAGGCCTATGGTTACAATGAGCAGTTCTTC | CASSLVGQAYGYNEQFF | TRBJ2-1 | TRBD1 | . | TRBV11-2
TGTGCCAGCTCACCACAGGGTAAGAACACTGAAGCTTTCTTT | CASSPQGKNTEAFF | TRBJ1-1 | . | . | TRBV18
TGTGCCGGCCAGGGGCCGGACATGAACACTGAAGCTTTCTTT | CAGQGPDMNTEAFF | TRBJ1-1 | . | once | TRBV12-3/TRBV12-4
TGCAGCGTTGACGCAGGGGACTTACTTCAGTACTTC | CSVDAGDLLQYF | TRBJ2-7 | . | . | TRBV29-1
TGTGCCAGCAGCTTAGGATCGGCAGGGGCGACCGGGTATGGCTACACCTTC | CASSLGSAGATGYGYTF | TRBJ1-2 | . | . | TRBV11-2
TGTGCCAGCAGTTTAGGCCAGGCGGGAATCTATGGCTACACCTTC | CASSLGQAGIYGYTF | TRBJ1-2 | . | . | TRBV12-3/TRBV12-4
TGTGCCAGCAGTTACTCTAGAGGGTCTGGCACCTACGAGCAGTACTTC | CASSYSRGSGTYEQYF | TRBJ2-7 | . | few | TRBV6-5
TGTGCCAGCAGTTACGGGGGGGGCCCAGATACGCAGTATTTT | CASSYGGGPDTQYF | TRBJ2-3 | . | . | TRBV6-6
TGCGCCAGCAGCTTTAGGACAGGGCAAGGAAACAATGAGCAGTTCTTC | CASSFRTGQGNNEQFF | TRBJ2-1 | TRBD1 | few | TRBV5-1
TGCGCCAGCAGCCGATTTCCCAAAGGGGATGAAAAACTGTTTTTT | CASSRFPKGDEKLFF | TRBJ1-4 | . | . | TRBV5-1
TGTGCCAGCAGCGTAGTACAGCCCATGAGGAACTATGGCTACACCTTC | CASSVVQPMRNYGYTF | TRBJ1-2 | . | . | TRBV9
TGTGCCAGCAGGGGGACAGGGGCGATTTATGGCTACACCTTC | CASRGTGAIYGYTF | TRBJ1-2 | TRBD1 | few | TRBV12-3/TRBV12-4
TGTGCCAGCAGACGCAGGACAGAGGGCACAGATACGCAGTATTTT | CASRRRTEGTDTQYF | TRBJ2-3 | . | . | TRBV2
TGCGCCAGCAGCTTGGCGGACAGGGTTGCCGACACTGAAGCTTTCTTT | CASSLADRVADTEAFF | TRBJ1-1 | TRBD1 | . | TRBV5-1
TGTGCCACCAGCAGAGCCGACAGGGAGTGGAATTCACCCCTCCACTTT | CATSRADREWNSPLHF | TRBJ1-6 | TRBD1 | . | TRBV15
TGTGCCAGCAGCTCGCGACTAGCGGGGGGCCGGATGGGAAACATTCAGTACTTC | CASSSRLAGGRMGNIQYF | TRBJ2-4 | TRBD2 | . | TRBV11-2
TGCGCCAGCAGCCAAGAGATCCCACAGGGGGCTGGCGAGCAGTACTTC | CASSQEIPQGAGEQYF | TRBJ2-7 | TRBD1 | . | TRBV4-3
TGTGCCAGCAGAGGGACTAGCGGGGGGACTTACAATGAGCAGTTCTTC | CASRGTSGGTYNEQFF | TRBJ2-1 | TRBD2 | few | TRBV6-1
TGTGCCAGCAGTTACTCAAGGGGCGCCGACTATGGCTACACCTTC | CASSYSRGADYGYTF | TRBJ1-2 | . | few | TRBV6-5
TGTGCCAGCAGTTACCTACCAAGAGGGGGATACGAGCAGTACTTC | CASSYLPRGGYEQYF | TRBJ2-7 | . | . | TRBV6-6
TGCGCCAGCAGCCAAGATAGACTAGCGGTTTACAATGAGCAGTACTTC | CASSQDRLAVYNEQYF | TRBJ2-7 | TRBD2 | . | TRBV4-1
TGTGCCAGCAGTTTAGCCGGAAATGAGCGGGAGACCCAGTACTTC | CASSLAGNERETQYF | TRBJ2-5 | . | few | TRBV12-3/TRBV12-4
TGTGCCAGCAGCCCCCGGGACAGGGAATACGAGCAGTACTTC | CASSPRDREYEQYF | TRBJ2-7 | TRBD1 | many | TRBV13
TGCGCCAGCAGCCAAGTACGGGAGAGCAATCAGCCCCAGCATTTT | CASSQVRESNQPQHF | TRBJ1-5 | . | . | TRBV4-1
TGTGCCTGGACTCCGGGGGGAGGAACCTACGAGCAGTACTTC | CAWTPGGGTYEQYF | TRBJ2-7 | TRBD2 | . | TRBV7-9
TGCAGCTCCTCTGCGAATGCGGGGGGGCATCAGACCCAGTTCTTC | CSSSANAGGHQTQFF | TRBJ2-1 | TRBD2 | . | TRBV29-1
TGTGCCAGCAGTTTTGGGCTCAACCAAGAGACCCAGTACTTC | CASSFGLNQETQYF | TRBJ2-5 | . | . | TRBV28
TGTGCCAGCAGCTCGACAGGGATTCTTAACGAGCAGTACTTC | CASSSTGILNEQYF | TRBJ2-7 | TRBD1 | few | TRBV7-8
TGTGCCAGCAGTGAACGTCTGGAGACCCAGTACTTC | CASSERLETQYF | TRBJ2-5 | . | few | TRBV6-2/TRBV6-3
TGTGCCAGCAGCTTGATCGGGACAGGGGATTCACCCCTCCACTTT | CASSLIGTGDSPLHF | TRBJ1-6 | TRBD1 | few | TRBV5-5
TGTGCCAGCAGCTCTGGGCCCAGTGGCGAGCAGTACTTC | CASSSGPSGEQYF | TRBJ2-7 | . | . | TRBV14
TGTGCCACCAGTGACCTCGACACGTCCGAGCAGTACTTC | CATSDLDTSEQYF | TRBJ2-7 | . | once | TRBV24-1
TGTGCCAGCAGCCAAGGCGACAGGTGTGGCTACACCTTC | CASSQGDRCGYTF | TRBJ1-2 | . | . | TRBV4-2
TGCAGCGTTTCAGGAAGGGGTTCGGGCAAGCAGTACTTC | CSVSGRGSGKQYF | TRBJ2-7 | . | many | TRBV29-1
TGTGCCAGCACCGCCGACTCTACGACCGCTTACGAGCAGTACTTC | CASTADSTTAYEQYF | TRBJ2-7 | . | . | TRBV7-2
TGTGCCAGCAGTAACGAGGGGGCTAACTATGGCTACACCTTC | CASSNEGANYGYTF | TRBJ1-2 | . | . | TRBV7-3
TGTGCCAGCAGCCCACGAGGAGAAAGAACGCAGTATTTT | CASSPRGERTQYF | TRBJ2-3 | . | . | TRBV7-2
TGTGCCAGCAGTCTGGGACTAGCGGGGGGGTTGAATATTTATACGCAGTATTTT | CASSLGLAGGLNIYTQYF | TRBJ2-3 | TRBD2 | . | TRBV28
TGTGCCAGCAGTTTAGCCCAGGAGCAGGGGGCCAACGTCCTGACTTTC | CASSLAQEQGANVLTF | TRBJ2-6 | . | . | TRBV28
TGTGCCAGCAGCTCTGGACAGGGGCGGTTGATCCACAATGAGCAGTACTTC | CASSSGQGRLIHNEQYF | TRBJ2-7 | TRBD1 | . | TRBV28
TGTGCCAGCAGTCAGGGGGAGTATGGCTACACCTTC | CASSQGEYGYTF | TRBJ1-2 | TRBD1 | few | TRBV12-3/TRBV12-4
TGTGCCAGCAGCTCCTATAGCGGGGCCCAAGAGACCCAGTACTTC | CASSSYSGAQETQYF | TRBJ2-5 | TRBD2 | once | TRBV6-2/TRBV6-3
TGTGCCAGCAGGACTGACAGGCGCTATGGCTACACCTTC | CASRTDRRYGYTF | TRBJ1-2 | . | . | TRBV6-1